The 31 T cell receptor beta chains presented below share a single source sample, sequenced in a study of blood T cell repertoires in COVID-19. Clones were read by immunoSEQ multiplex PCR, and TCRdb kept only the in-frame ones, dropping some. In the table there are some 270,000 clones, around 90% of which are singletons. Specimen: peripheral blood. The source of these receptors is a man aged 50 to 60 with acute or convalescent COVID-19.

J is TRBJ1-2 and V is TRBV7-9, with D tentatively TRBD1 (5 bases). Trimming cost V 1 base and J 6 bases, with 15 bases left between them. Germline CDR1 and CDR2: SEHNR and FQNEAQ (reference sequence). This CDR3 has 15 residues. The CDR3 sequence is CASSLGRAVSNGYTF. The DNA of the CDR3 is TGTGCCAGCAGCTTAGGCAGGGCTGTTTCGAATGGCTACACCTTC.

The chain combines TRBV7-9 with TRBJ2-7; 8 nucleotides match TRBD2. From germline, CDR1 is SEHNR and CDR2 FQNEAQ (reference sequence). The CDR3 is 16 residues long. J lost 0 bases, V lost 5 bases, and 9 bases had no gene match. CDR3 residues: CASSPSGGSGSYEQYF. In DNA form, the CDR3 reads TGTGCCAGCAGCCCATCGGGGGGGTCGGGCTCCTACGAGCAGTACTTC.

V usage is TRBV24-1 and J usage is TRBJ2-1, with a weak D call TRBD2 (6 bases). Trimming took off 1 base at V and 9 bases at J, with 9 bases between the two ends. Germline V CDR1 and CDR2: KGHDR, SFDVKD. CDR3 size: 13 residues. The DNA of the CDR3 is TGTGCCACCAGTGATTTCCTCGGGAGTGAGCAGTTCTTC. Its protein product is CATSDFLGSEQFF.

The genes are TRBV6-5 and TRBJ2-7, with D maybe TRBD2 (6 bases). Germline V lookup: CDR1 MNHEY, CDR2 SVGAGI. This CDR3 comprises 15 residues. The V end lost 3 bases, the J end lost 5 bases, and 17 bases lay between the germline ends. The CDR3 sequence is CASSYSLREVNEQYF. The CDR3 DNA sequence: TGTGCCAGCAGTTATTCCCTGAGGGAGGTGAACGAGCAGTACTTC.

A note on this clone: A much larger clone sits a single nucleotide away, making a read error possible. The chain carries TRBV13 and TRBJ2-7; TRBD1 agrees at 7 bases. Trimming took 4 bases from V and 2 from J; bases not matched to a gene: 2. The CDR3 length is 13 residues. Germline V CDR1 and CDR2: PRHDT, FYEKMQ (reference sequence). CDR3 sequence reads: CASSSGQTYEQYF. The CDR3 nucleotides are TGTGCCAGCAGCTCGGGACAGACCTACGAGCAGTACTTC.

V usage is TRBV7-3 and J usage is TRBJ2-7, with 7 bases aligning to TRBD2. J was trimmed by 0 bases and V by 1 base; bases with no gene match: 3. This CDR3 has 15 amino acids. Germline CDR1 reads SGHTA; CDR2 reads FQGTGA. The CDR3 nucleotides read TGTGCCAGCAGCTTAATGCTAGCGGCCTCCTACGAGCAGTACTTC. This gives the protein CASSLMLAASYEQYF.

The chain links TRBV19 to TRBJ2-5, with D perhaps TRBD2 (5 bases). V lost 6 bases and J lost 5, with 16 bases in between. CDR3 length equals 14 residues. Germline V lookup: CDR1 LNHDA, CDR2 SQIVND (reference sequence). The CDR3 is CASSADFLRETQYF. DNA for the CDR3: TGTGCCAGTAGCGCGGACTTCCTTAGGGAGACCCAGTACTTC.

Remarks on this clone: The sample holds other DNA sequences that translate to the same CDR3. The rearrangement links TRBV5-4 to TRBJ1-6, with TRBD1 matching 9 bases. Germline values: CDR1 SGHNT, CDR2 YYREEE (reference sequence). The CDR3 loop spans 14 amino acids. Trimming took 5 bases from V and 7 from J; bases not matched to a gene: 4. CDR3 sequence (DNA): TGTGCCAGCAGTCTCGACAGGGGGAATTCACCCCTCCACTTT. It encodes CASSLDRGNSPLHF.

The count of this clone is one. The chain is built from TRBV3-1 (or the pseudogene TRBV3-2) and TRBJ1-2; no clear D. CDR1 LGHDT and CDR2 YNNKEL come from the germline V gene (reference sequence). The CDR3 runs 14 residues. The V gene lost 1 base and the J gene lost 6 bases, with 12 bases spanning the gap. CDR3 nucleotides: TGTGCCAGCAGCCAAGCTGACTCCCTCCATGGCTACACCTTC. It encodes CASSQADSLHGYTF.

CDR3 region: CASSVGGYPEYTGELFF. In DNA, the CDR3 is TGTGCCAGCAGCGTAGGCGGCTACCCAGAGTACACCGGGGAGCTGTTTTTT. The chain employs TRBV9 and TRBJ2-2; D not resolved. V lost 0 bases, J lost 3 bases, and 15 bases lay in between. This CDR3 region has 17 residues. Germline CDR1 SGDLS, CDR2 YYNGEE.

Of note for this clone: The sample holds other DNA sequences that translate to the same CDR3. The chain employs TRBV7-9 and TRBJ2-7; unclear D gene. Trimming removed 3 bases at V and 2 bases at J, with 8 bases between. Germline CDR1 is SEHNR and CDR2 is FQNEAQ (reference sequence). The CDR3 length is 13 residues. CDR3 DNA sequence: TGTGCCAGCAGCTTGGCCGGAGCCTACGAGCAGTACTTC. It specifies CASSLAGAYEQYF.

DNA for the CDR3: TGTGCCAGCAGCCCCCCCCCGGGAATGAACACTGAAGCTTTCTTT. Translated: CASSPPPGMNTEAFF. The V gene is TRBV13, the J gene TRBJ1-1; D is ambiguous. CDR3 size: 15 residues. V lost 5 bases to trimming and J lost 0 bases, with 13 bases between them. CDR1 is PRHDT and CDR2 is FYEKMQ in the germline V gene (reference sequence).

The chain combines TRBV7-3 with TRBJ2-5; TRBD2 aligns across 8 bases. Germline V gene sequence: CDR1 SGHTA, CDR2 FQGTGA. Trimming took 4 bases from V and 5 from J; bases not matched to a gene: 9. This CDR3 region has 15 residues. CDR3 DNA: TGTGCCAGCAGCTCCGGGAGGGGCAGGGCGGAGACCCAGTACTTC. Translating it yields CASSSGRGRAETQYF. Supplemented by reference TRBV7-3 and TRBJ2-5, the full variable domain reads GAGVSQTPSNKVTEKGKYVELRCDPISGHTALYWYRQSLGQGPEFLIYFQGTGAADDSGLPNDRFFAVRPEGSVSTLKIQRTERGDSAVYLCASSSGRGRAETQYFGPGTRLLVL.

The gene calls are TRBV5-4 and TRBJ1-6, with D unresolved. The germline V gene encodes CDR1 SGHNT and CDR2 YYREEE (reference sequence). V lost 1 base to trimming and J lost 7 bases, with 12 bases between them. The CDR3 is 15 residues long. The CDR3 DNA reads as TGTGCCAGCAGCTTGCCGTCAGGTGAAAATTCACCCCTCCACTTT. Amino acid sequence: CASSLPSGENSPLHF.

V and J are TRBV7-3 and TRBJ2-1, with a weak D call TRBD1 (6 bases). The CDR3 covers 13 residues. Trimming took off 6 bases at V and 3 bases at J, with 9 bases between the two ends. Germline V gene data show CDR1 as SGHTA and CDR2 as FQGTGA. The CDR3, as DNA: TGTGCCAGCAGTTGGACAGACTACAATGAGCAGTTCTTC. It specifies CASSWTDYNEQFF. The whole variable domain, remainder taken from reference TRBV7-3 and TRBJ2-1, is GAGVSQTPSNKVTEKGKYVELRCDPISGHTALYWYRQSLGQGPEFLIYFQGTGAADDSGLPNDRFFAVRPEGSVSTLKIQRTERGDSAVYLCASSWTDYNEQFFGPGTRLTVL.

This clone was seen a few times. CDR3 sequence (DNA): TGTGCCAGCAGCCCCGCCGGGAACACCCAAGAGACCCAGTACTTC. It translates to CASSPAGNTQETQYF. The genes are TRBV7-9 and TRBJ2-5; D perhaps matches TRBD2 (5 bases). V gave up 5 bases and J gave up 1 base, with 14 bases separating them. Per the germline V gene, CDR1 is SEHNR and CDR2 is FQNEAQ (reference sequence). The CDR3 runs 15 residues.

A single count supports this clone. This same CDR3 is encoded by further DNA sequences in the sample. The gene calls are TRBV18 and TRBJ2-4; D uncertain. The CDR3 runs to 14 residues. V was shortened by 3 bases and J by 0 bases, with 6 bases between the two germline ends. Germline V lookup: CDR1 KGHSH, CDR2 LQKENI. CDR3 in amino acids: CASSPSIAKNIQYF. The DNA for the CDR3 is TGTGCCAGCTCACCTTCAATAGCCAAAAACATTCAGTACTTC. The full variable domain, completed using reference TRBV18 and TRBJ2-4, is NAGVMQNPRHLVRRRGQEARLRCSPMKGHSHVYWYRQLPEEGLKFMVYLQKENIIDESGMPKERFSAEFPKEGPSILRIQQVVRGDSAAYFCASSPSIAKNIQYFGAGTRLSVL.

The chain recombines TRBV19 with TRBJ2-7, with 15 bases that match TRBD2. The CDR3 extends over 17 amino acids. V gave up 6 bases and J gave up 4 bases; unmatched junction bases: 10. The V gene's germline CDR1 is LNHDA and CDR2 SQIVND (reference sequence). The CDR3 DNA reads as TGTGCCAGTAGCCCGGGACTAGCGGGGGGCCGTGCTTACGAGCAGTACTTC. Translated, it gives CASSPGLAGGRAYEQYF.

The chain carries TRBV18 and TRBJ2-5; the D gene is possibly TRBD1 (5 bases). The CDR3 is 15 residues long. Germline assignment: CDR1 KGHSH and CDR2 LQKENI. V lost 6 bases, J lost 1 base, and 15 bases lay in between. Here the CDR3 reads CASSPLRASQETQYF. The DNA of the CDR3 is TGTGCCAGCTCTCCCCTCAGGGCCTCCCAAGAGACCCAGTACTTC. Filled out from reference TRBV18 and TRBJ2-5, the complete variable domain reads NAGVMQNPRHLVRRRGQEARLRCSPMKGHSHVYWYRQLPEEGLKFMVYLQKENIIDESGMPKERFSAEFPKEGPSILRIQQVVRGDSAAYFCASSPLRASQETQYFGPGTRLLVL.

The rearrangement links TRBV14 to TRBJ1-4; weak D call: TRBD1 (6 bases). Germline CDR1 is SGHDN and CDR2 is FVKESK. CDR3 length: 17 amino acids. The ends were cut back, 4 bases at V and 0 bases at J, with 15 bases in the middle. The CDR3 is CASSPPRDTTTNEKLFF. The DNA of the CDR3 is TGTGCCAGCAGCCCCCCCCGGGACACCACAACTAATGAAAAACTGTTTTTT.

The chain recombines TRBV6-1 with TRBJ2-3; possibly TRBD1 for D (6 bases). Germline V gene data show CDR1 as MNHNS and CDR2 as SASEGT. Deletions cut 2 bases from V and 1 base from J, with 10 bases between. CDR3 size: 15 residues. DNA for the CDR3: TGTGCCAGCAGTGAACCCCGACAGGGCACAGATACGCAGTATTTT. It yields the protein CASSEPRQGTDTQYF.

The J gene is TRBJ1-1, the V gene TRBV5-1; the D is unclear. CDR1 and CDR2 from the germline V gene are SGHRS and YFSETQ. Trimming stripped 0 bases from V and 5 bases from J, with 8 bases between. CDR3 length: 13 residues. DNA of the CDR3: TGCGCCAGCAGCTTGGGTGGAGTGACTGAAGCTTTCTTT. It specifies CASSLGGVTEAFF.

On this clone itself: Its ends do not fully match the called genes, so a read error is possible. The rearrangement joins TRBV7-7 to TRBJ2-1; D may be TRBD1 (5 bases). Germline V CDR1 and CDR2: SSHAT, FNYEAQ (reference sequence). This CDR3 region has 14 residues. As DNA, the CDR3 is TGTGCTAGCAGCTTATCAGGGATGGCCAATGAGCAGTTCTTC. Residues: CASSLSGMANEQFF.

The chain is built from TRBV4-2 and TRBJ2-3, with TRBD2 as a possible D gene (7 bases). V dropped 4 bases and J dropped 2 bases, with 16 bases sitting between them. CDR3 length: 16 residues. Germline values: CDR1 LGHNA, CDR2 YNFKEQ. CDR3 sequence: CASSPVGGGLTDTQYF. The DNA for the CDR3 is TGTGCCAGCAGCCCCGTAGGGGGGGGCCTCACAGATACGCAGTATTTT.

The V and J genes are TRBV12-3 or TRBV12-4 and TRBJ2-2; D not resolved. The CDR3 length is 12 residues. Trimming shortened V by 6 bases and J by 1 base, and 3 bases separated the two germline ends. The DNA of the CDR3 is TGTGCCAGCAGACAGAACACCGGGGAGCTGTTTTTT. Encoded protein: CASRQNTGELFF.

This clone was seen a handful of times. The chain carries TRBV7-3 and TRBJ2-3, with D maybe TRBD1 (6 bases). Germline V gene data show CDR1 as SGHTA and CDR2 as FQGTGA. Trimming took 7 bases from V and 3 from J, leaving 17 bases between them. This CDR3 comprises 15 residues. The CDR3 reads CASTPSSRGTDTQYF. The CDR3 DNA sequence: TGTGCCAGCACCCCTAGCAGTAGGGGGACAGATACGCAGTATTTT.

The CDR3 DNA reads TGTGCCAGCAGCCCCTATGTGACAGGGGGCCATCAGCCCCAGCATTTT. Its translation is CASSPYVTGGHQPQHF. This chain uses TRBV7-2 with TRBJ1-5, with 10 bases that match TRBD1. CDR3 length: 16 residues. Germline assignment: CDR1 SGHTA and CDR2 FQGNSA. The V and J ends lost 5 bases and 5 bases, in that order; junction bases with no gene match: 9.

The chain recombines TRBV6-5 with TRBJ1-2; the match to TRBD1 covers 12 bases. Germline V gene sequence: CDR1 MNHEY, CDR2 SVGAGI. The CDR3 sequence is 15 residues long. The CDR3 is CATRGQGAVNYGYTF. The CDR3 DNA sequence: TGTGCAACCAGGGGACAGGGGGCGGTCAACTATGGCTACACCTTC.

The chain carries TRBV5-6 and TRBJ1-5; D not resolved. The CDR3 sequence is 15 residues long. V was cut by 1 base and J by 6 bases, with 14 bases left in between. Germline V gene sequence: CDR1 SGHDT, CDR2 YYEEEE. CDR3 residues: CASSLSGGWGQPQHF. The CDR3 DNA sequence: TGTGCCAGCAGCTTGTCAGGAGGTTGGGGTCAGCCCCAGCATTTT.

This chain connects TRBV19 to TRBJ1-6; the D is unclear. Germline loops: CDR1 LNHDA, CDR2 SQIVND (reference sequence). Deletions cut 7 bases from V and 0 bases from J, with 16 bases between. This CDR3 comprises 17 residues. CDR3 loop: CASTPRDRGSYNSPLHF. The CDR3 nucleotides read TGTGCCAGTACCCCCCGCGACCGGGGCTCCTATAATTCACCCCTCCACTTT.

The rearrangement uses TRBV6-6 and TRBJ2-7; perhaps TRBD2 as D (7 bases). The CDR3 length is 15 residues. Germline V gene lookup returns CDR1 MNHNY and CDR2 SVGAGI (reference sequence). V gave up 2 bases and J gave up 6 bases, with 17 bases separating them. CDR3 loop: CASSYTNGAGAEQYF. In nucleotides, the CDR3 is TGTGCCAGCAGTTACACCAACGGGGCGGGGGCCGAGCAGTACTTC.